A selection of T cell receptor beta chains follows, all from one sample in a study of cytomegalovirus exposure and HLA in healthy donors. Sequenced by immunoSEQ multiplex PCR; TCRdb stores in-frame clones only, minus some. Among under 150,000 clones listed, 70% to 80% were seen once. The material sequenced was PBMCs. The receptors were sampled from a man between 18 and 29 years old in good health and CMV-seronegative. Each CDR3 is given with its conserved first and last residue. D genes are given only for firm matches. Clone size is shown for a subset of rows, as once, few, many or a class of expanded clone.

j_call	d_call	clone_size	v_call	cdr3_length	cdr3_aa	cdr3_nt
TRBJ2-6	NA	NA	TRBV30	12	CAWSGRANVLTF	TGTGCCTGGAGTGGTAGGGCCAACGTCCTGACTTTC
TRBJ2-1	NA	once	TRBV7-7	15	CASSLAIAVYNEQFF	TGTGCTAGCAGCTTAGCGATAGCAGTTTACAATGAGCAGTTCTTC
TRBJ2-3	TRBD1	NA	TRBV27	14	CASSPANRGDTQYF	TGTGCCAGCAGTCCCGCCAACAGGGGAGATACGCAGTATTTT
TRBJ2-2	NA	few	TRBV19	16	CASSIVLTRVTGELFF	TGTGCCAGTAGTATAGTTCTGACGAGGGTCACCGGGGAGCTGTTTTTT
TRBJ2-3	NA	NA	TRBV10-1	16	CASSESRGASTDTQYF	TGCGCCAGCAGTGAGTCACGCGGGGCTAGCACAGATACGCAGTATTTT
TRBJ2-1	TRBD2	once	TRBV30	13	CAWTGRAGDEQFF	TGTGCCTGGACCGGGAGGGCCGGGGATGAGCAGTTCTTC
TRBJ1-1	NA	NA	TRBV11-2	15	CASSPNGLQPRKAFF	TGTGCCAGCAGCCCTAATGGACTGCAACCCCGCAAAGCTTTCTTT
TRBJ2-3	TRBD2	NA	TRBV5-1	15	CASSAGTRYTDTQYF	TGCGCCAGTTCTGCCGGGACTAGATACACAGATACGCAGTATTTT
TRBJ2-2	TRBD2	NA	TRBV9	18	CASSVRSAGALGTGELFF	TGTGCCAGCAGCGTCCGATCAGCGGGAGCTTTGGGCACCGGGGAGCTGTTTTTT
TRBJ1-5	NA	NA	TRBV19	17	CASRRASQTGTFQPQHF	TGTGCCAGTAGAAGGGCCAGCCAAACAGGGACGTTTCAGCCCCAGCATTTT
TRBJ2-5	NA	NA	TRBV30	12	CAWSRGRETQYF	TGTGCCTGGAGCAGGGGTCGGGAGACCCAGTACTTC
TRBJ2-4	TRBD2	NA	TRBV13	17	CASSVGSGMFAKNIQYF	TGTGCCAGCAGCGTAGGTAGCGGGATGTTTGCCAAAAACATTCAGTACTTC
TRBJ2-1	NA	NA	TRBV7-2	14	CASSLVRGYNEQFF	TGTGCCAGCAGCTTAGTCCGGGGTTACAATGAGCAGTTCTTC
TRBJ2-1	NA	NA	TRBV9	12	CASSGAGNEQFF	TGTGCCAGCAGCGGGGCGGGGAATGAGCAGTTCTTC
TRBJ1-1	NA	few	TRBV19	11	CASDRNTEAFF	TGTGCCAGTGACAGGAACACTGAAGCTTTCTTT
TRBJ2-5	NA	NA	TRBV29-1	10	CSVGGETQYF	TGCAGCGTTGGAGGGGAGACCCAGTACTTC
TRBJ2-5	NA	NA	TRBV6-1	14	CASSADRGSGTQYF	TGTGCCAGCAGTGCAGATCGGGGTTCGGGGACCCAGTACTTC
TRBJ1-4	TRBD1	NA	TRBV5-1	14	CASSLGQANEKLFF	TGCGCCAGCAGCTTAGGACAGGCTAATGAAAAACTGTTTTTT
TRBJ1-1	TRBD1	NA	TRBV6-5	14	CASRSTGANTEAFF	TGTGCCAGCAGATCGACAGGGGCGAACACTGAAGCTTTCTTT
TRBJ2-1	TRBD2	NA	TRBV5-1	15	CASSSMTSGGNEQFF	TGCGCCAGCAGCTCTATGACTAGCGGGGGCAATGAGCAGTTCTTC
TRBJ2-7	NA	NA	TRBV11-2	18	CASSLDIPTGYFTYEQYF	TGTGCCAGCAGCTTAGATATTCCCACAGGGTATTTCACCTACGAGCAGTACTTC
TRBJ1-5	TRBD1	NA	TRBV18	14	CASSPNGQGQPQHF	TGTGCCAGCTCACCAAACGGACAGGGCCAGCCCCAGCATTTT
TRBJ2-5	TRBD2	NA	TRBV9	15	CASSPGTSGGVEQYF	TGTGCCAGCAGCCCTGGGACTAGCGGGGGCGTTGAGCAGTACTTC
TRBJ2-2	TRBD2	NA	TRBV7-9	16	CASSFPLGSGSGELFF	TGTGCCAGCAGCTTTCCCCTCGGTAGCGGGTCCGGGGAGCTGTTTTTT
TRBJ1-1	NA	NA	TRBV18	15	CASSPPRGSNTEAFF	TGTGCCAGCTCACCACCTCGGGGTTCAAACACTGAAGCTTTCTTT
TRBJ2-1	NA	NA	TRBV28	20	CASRSPSLLAAEFSYNEQFF	TGTGCCAGCCGTTCCCCCAGTTTATTAGCGGCGGAGTTCTCCTACAATGAGCAGTTCTTC
TRBJ2-5	TRBD1	NA	TRBV5-6	13	CASSPDRGKTQYF	TGTGCCAGCAGCCCGGACAGGGGGAAGACCCAGTACTTC
TRBJ2-3	NA	NA	TRBV29-1	13	CSVEGGLSDTQYF	TGCAGCGTTGAGGGGGGTCTTTCAGATACGCAGTATTTT
TRBJ2-6	TRBD1	few	TRBV6-1	14	CASETGAGANVLTF	TGTGCCAGCGAGACAGGGGCTGGGGCCAACGTCCTGACTTTC
TRBJ2-1	TRBD2	NA	TRBV9	19	CASSKLAGDLRGSYNEQFF	TGTGCCAGCAGCAAACTAGCGGGAGACTTACGAGGTTCCTACAATGAGCAGTTCTTC
TRBJ2-1	NA	NA	TRBV2	14	CASKRLDHEPEQFF	TGTGCCAGCAAGCGACTAGACCATGAACCTGAGCAGTTCTTC
TRBJ2-3	TRBD1	NA	TRBV7-9	15	CASSSGQDIRDTQYF	TGTGCCAGCAGCTCGGGACAGGATATTCGAGATACGCAGTATTTT
TRBJ2-1	NA	once	TRBV27	15	CASSYSWTDYNEQFF	TGTGCCAGCAGTTATTCCTGGACAGACTACAATGAGCAGTTCTTC
TRBJ1-1	NA	NA	TRBV29-1	13	CSVDRQWNTEAFF	TGCAGCGTTGATAGACAGTGGAACACTGAAGCTTTCTTT
TRBJ2-2	NA	NA	TRBV6-6	13	CASSYTGTGELFF	TGTGCCAGCAGTTATACAGGGACCGGGGAGCTGTTTTTT
TRBJ1-1	NA	few	TRBV5-4	14	CASSSRDKNTEAFF	TGTGCCAGCAGCTCCCGGGACAAGAACACTGAAGCTTTCTTT
TRBJ2-7	NA	NA	TRBV11-2	16	CASSSLSSRRPHEQYF	TGTGCCAGCAGCTCCCTATCATCACGGAGGCCACACGAGCAGTACTTC
TRBJ2-1	NA	NA	TRBV5-1	14	CASSEGLLVGEQFF	TGCGCCAGCAGCGAAGGATTGCTAGTGGGTGAGCAGTTCTTC
TRBJ1-1	NA	few	TRBV2	15	CASSGGGQIRTEAFF	TGTGCCAGCAGTGGGGGGGGACAAATACGGACTGAAGCTTTCTTT
TRBJ1-5	TRBD1	NA	TRBV28	14	CASSRTGGHQPQHF	TGTGCCAGCAGCCGGACAGGGGGGCATCAGCCCCAGCATTTT
TRBJ1-2	NA	NA	TRBV6-5	13	CASSYSLRYGYTF	TGTGCCAGCAGTTACTCGCTACGGTATGGCTACACCTTC
TRBJ2-7	TRBD2	NA	TRBV7-8	18	CASSLLGGTSGSTYEQYF	TGTGCCAGCTCCCTTTTAGGCGGGACTAGCGGGAGCACCTACGAGCAGTACTTC
TRBJ2-1	TRBD1	NA	TRBV7-3	14	CASSLRDRAHEQFF	TGTGCCAGCAGCTTAAGGGACAGGGCCCATGAGCAGTTCTTC
TRBJ2-7	TRBD2	NA	TRBV19	14	CASSITGGDYEQYF	TGTGCCAGTAGTATCACCGGGGGGGACTACGAGCAGTACTTC
TRBJ2-3	TRBD2	NA	TRBV2	16	CASSGFGTRSTDTQYF	TGTGCCAGCAGTGGTTTCGGGACTAGAAGTACAGATACGCAGTATTTT
TRBJ2-2	NA	NA	TRBV18	12	CASSHYTGELFF	TGTGCCAGCTCACACTACACCGGGGAGCTGTTTTTT
TRBJ2-5	NA	NA	TRBV6-6	15	CASSYSSRGQETQYF	TGTGCCAGCAGTTACTCCTCCAGGGGACAAGAGACCCAGTACTTC
TRBJ1-4	NA	NA	TRBV7-2	14	CASSLAGQNEKLFF	TGTGCCAGCAGCTTGGCTGGACAGAATGAAAAACTGTTTTTT
TRBJ1-5	NA	NA	TRBV28	15	CASSGRGDSNQPQHF	TGTGCCAGCAGTGGACGGGGGGATAGCAATCAGCCCCAGCATTTT
TRBJ2-7	TRBD1	NA	TRBV6-5	15	CASSYSGTGSYEQYF	TGTGCCAGCAGTTACTCGGGGACAGGGTCCTACGAGCAGTACTTC
TRBJ2-3	TRBD2	NA	TRBV6-4	14	CASSGTSGTDTQYF	TGTGCCAGCAGTGGGACTAGCGGCACAGATACGCAGTATTTT
TRBJ2-2	NA	NA	TRBV2	14	CASVETVNTGELFF	TGTGCCAGCGTGGAAACAGTGAACACCGGGGAGCTGTTTTTT